A selection of T cell receptor beta chains follows, all from one sample in a study of T cells in pancreatic ductal adenocarcinoma. Assay: immunoSEQ multiplex PCR; the TCRdb copy retains only in-frame clones and omits some. The data contain roughly 16,000 clones, approximately 91% of them seen just once; the ten biggest clones take up approximately 1%. Sequencing was performed on PBMCs. The origin of the receptors is a human donor with pancreatic ductal adenocarcinoma. Each CDR3 is given with its conserved first and last residue. The order of the fields is V gene, J gene, D gene, clone size, CDR3 DNA, CDR3 protein. D genes are given only for firm matches. Clone size is shown for a subset of rows, as once, few, many or a class of expanded clone.

V: TRBV5-4
J: TRBJ1-3
D: .
size: .
DNA: TGTGCCAGCAGCTTGATAGGAGAGCTTGGAGGAAACACCATATATTTT
CDR3: CASSLIGELGGNTIYF

V: TRBV7-2
J: TRBJ1-2
D: TRBD1
size: .
DNA: TGTGCCAGCAGCCCAGGACAGGGGAAGACATATGGCTACACCTTC
CDR3: CASSPGQGKTYGYTF

V: TRBV30
J: TRBJ1-6
D: TRBD1
size: .
DNA: TGTGCCCAAACCGGGACAGGGGGATTACCCCTCCACTTT
CDR3: CAQTGTGGLPLHF

V: TRBV18
J: TRBJ2-3
D: TRBD2
size: .
DNA: TGTGCCAGCTCACCAAAAAGCGGGGGGGCCCAGGATACGCAGTATTTT
CDR3: CASSPKSGGAQDTQYF

V: TRBV7-8
J: TRBJ1-3
D: .
size: .
DNA: TGTGCCAGCAGCCCGACCCCGGACTTATACTCTGGAAACACCATATATTTT
CDR3: CASSPTPDLYSGNTIYF

V: TRBV2
J: TRBJ2-5
D: .
size: .
DNA: TGTGCCAGCAAATGGGACTTGATACGTGAGACCCAGTACTTC
CDR3: CASKWDLIRETQYF

V: TRBV18
J: TRBJ2-7
D: .
size: .
DNA: TGTGCCAGCTCCCCGCAGGACGAGCAGTACTTC
CDR3: CASSPQDEQYF

V: TRBV2
J: TRBJ1-4
D: .
size: once
DNA: TGTGCCAGCAGTTCCCCAGTCAATGAAAAACTGTTTTTT
CDR3: CASSSPVNEKLFF

V: TRBV15
J: TRBJ2-3
D: TRBD2
size: .
DNA: TGTGCCACCCGGACTAGCGGGGGGGATACGCAGTATTTT
CDR3: CATRTSGGDTQYF

V: TRBV2
J: TRBJ2-1
D: .
size: .
DNA: TGTGCCAGCAGACAGGGCCCCTCCTACAATGAGCAGTTCTTC
CDR3: CASRQGPSYNEQFF

V: TRBV6-1
J: TRBJ2-1
D: .
size: .
DNA: TGTGCCAGCGACAAAGGGGGCAATGAGCAGTTCTTC
CDR3: CASDKGGNEQFF

V: TRBV7-6
J: TRBJ1-2
D: .
size: .
DNA: TGTGCCAGCAGCTCAGGCGGGGGCCTACCCTATGGCTACACCTTC
CDR3: CASSSGGGLPYGYTF

V: TRBV30
J: TRBJ2-7
D: .
size: .
DNA: TGTGCCTTAAATGCAGGGGAATCCTACGAGCAGTACTTC
CDR3: CALNAGESYEQYF

V: TRBV6-1
J: TRBJ1-5
D: .
size: .
DNA: TGTGCCAGCAGTGACGGGGGGTTTCAGCCCCAGCATTTT
CDR3: CASSDGGFQPQHF

V: TRBV19
J: TRBJ2-1
D: .
size: .
DNA: TGTGCCAGTAGTTTTCCAGGAGGGGAAACCTACAATGAGCAGTTCTTC
CDR3: CASSFPGGETYNEQFF

V: TRBV4-2
J: TRBJ1-4
D: TRBD1
size: .
DNA: TGTGCCAGCAGCCAAGTTACCAGGGGGTTTAGTGAAAAACTGTTTTTT
CDR3: CASSQVTRGFSEKLFF

V: TRBV7-9
J: TRBJ2-7
D: .
size: .
DNA: TGTGCCAGCAGCACACAGAGCTACGAGCAGTACTTC
CDR3: CASSTQSYEQYF

V: TRBV19
J: TRBJ1-1
D: TRBD1
size: .
DNA: TGTGCCAGTAGCCAACAGGGGGCAGACACTGAAGCTTTCTTT
CDR3: CASSQQGADTEAFF

V: TRBV5-6
J: TRBJ1-4
D: .
size: .
DNA: TGTGCCAGCAGTCAGCTAGGTGAAAAACTGTTTTTT
CDR3: CASSQLGEKLFF

V: TRBV7-2
J: TRBJ2-2
D: TRBD1
size: .
DNA: TGTGCCAGCAGCTTATGGACAGGGAGGACCGGTGACACCGGGGAGCTGTTTTTT
CDR3: CASSLWTGRTGDTGELFF

V: TRBV6-1
J: TRBJ1-1
D: .
size: .
DNA: TGTGCCAGCAGTGAAGGAACAGACACTGAAGCTTTCTTT
CDR3: CASSEGTDTEAFF

V: TRBV6-5
J: TRBJ1-1
D: .
size: .
DNA: TGTGCCAGCAGTTACTCGGGCGAATCCACTGAAGCTTTCTTT
CDR3: CASSYSGESTEAFF

V: TRBV2
J: TRBJ1-2
D: TRBD1
size: .
DNA: TGTGCCAGCGGGGACAGGGGAAGAGGGGGCTACACCTTC
CDR3: CASGDRGRGGYTF

V: TRBV7-2
J: TRBJ1-1
D: TRBD1
size: .
DNA: TGTGCCAGCAGCTTAACAGGGGGAGGAAGGACTGAAGCTTTCTTT
CDR3: CASSLTGGGRTEAFF

V: TRBV28
J: TRBJ2-7
D: .
size: .
DNA: TGTGCCAGCAGCTTCTGGCAAGTAAGGGGCGAGCAGTACTTC
CDR3: CASSFWQVRGEQYF

V: TRBV6-5
J: TRBJ2-2
D: .
size: .
DNA: TGTGCCAGCAGAGTCCGGGGAGTGAACACCGGGGAGCTGTTTTTT
CDR3: CASRVRGVNTGELFF

V: TRBV5-4
J: TRBJ1-1
D: .
size: .
DNA: TGTGCCAGCAGCTTGGTAGGGGAGGACACTGAAGCTTTCTTT
CDR3: CASSLVGEDTEAFF

V: TRBV2
J: TRBJ2-7
D: TRBD1
size: .
DNA: TGTGCCAGCAACAGGGACAGGGACCACGAGCAGTACTTC
CDR3: CASNRDRDHEQYF

V: TRBV11-2
J: TRBJ2-7
D: TRBD1
size: once
DNA: TGTGCCAGCAGCTTGACAGGGGGATGGGGGGGCGAGCAGTACTTC
CDR3: CASSLTGGWGGEQYF

V: TRBV4-1
J: TRBJ1-6
D: .
size: .
DNA: TGCGCCAGCAGCCAAGCTGTGGTGAGCTCCTATAATTCACCCCTCCACTTT
CDR3: CASSQAVVSSYNSPLHF

V: TRBV7-2
J: TRBJ1-6
D: TRBD1
size: .
DNA: TGTGCCAGCAGCATACCTACAGGGGTCTGGAATTCACCCCTCCACTTT
CDR3: CASSIPTGVWNSPLHF

V: TRBV7-2
J: TRBJ1-6
D: TRBD1
size: .
DNA: TGTGCCAGCAGCGGGAACGGACAGGGTAATTCACCCCTCCACTTT
CDR3: CASSGNGQGNSPLHF

V: TRBV10-3
J: TRBJ2-2
D: .
size: .
DNA: TGTGCCATCAGTTTCAGGGTTAACACCGGGGAGCTGTTTTTT
CDR3: CAISFRVNTGELFF

V: TRBV5-4
J: TRBJ1-5
D: TRBD1
size: .
DNA: TGTGCCAGCAGCTTTGGAGGGGGCGGGGGCAATCAGCCCCAGCATTTT
CDR3: CASSFGGGGGNQPQHF

V: TRBV7-3
J: TRBJ2-7
D: .
size: .
DNA: TGTGCCAGCAGCTTACAAAGGGGTGCCGAGCAGTACTTC
CDR3: CASSLQRGAEQYF

V: TRBV6-6
J: TRBJ2-1
D: .
size: once
DNA: TGTGCCAGCAGTGGGGAGGCCTCCTACAATGAGCAGTTCTTC
CDR3: CASSGEASYNEQFF

V: TRBV9
J: TRBJ2-7
D: .
size: .
DNA: TGTGCCAGCAGCGTGTCCGGGAACCCCTACGAGCAGTACTTC
CDR3: CASSVSGNPYEQYF

V: TRBV5-1
J: TRBJ2-7
D: TRBD2
size: once
DNA: TGCGCCAGCCGGATTTCTAGCGGCTCGCCCTACGAGCAGTACTTC
CDR3: CASRISSGSPYEQYF

V: TRBV15
J: TRBJ2-1
D: .
size: .
DNA: TGTGCCACCAGCAGAGATGCGAGGGTGGCGGGGGAGCAGTTCTTC
CDR3: CATSRDARVAGEQFF